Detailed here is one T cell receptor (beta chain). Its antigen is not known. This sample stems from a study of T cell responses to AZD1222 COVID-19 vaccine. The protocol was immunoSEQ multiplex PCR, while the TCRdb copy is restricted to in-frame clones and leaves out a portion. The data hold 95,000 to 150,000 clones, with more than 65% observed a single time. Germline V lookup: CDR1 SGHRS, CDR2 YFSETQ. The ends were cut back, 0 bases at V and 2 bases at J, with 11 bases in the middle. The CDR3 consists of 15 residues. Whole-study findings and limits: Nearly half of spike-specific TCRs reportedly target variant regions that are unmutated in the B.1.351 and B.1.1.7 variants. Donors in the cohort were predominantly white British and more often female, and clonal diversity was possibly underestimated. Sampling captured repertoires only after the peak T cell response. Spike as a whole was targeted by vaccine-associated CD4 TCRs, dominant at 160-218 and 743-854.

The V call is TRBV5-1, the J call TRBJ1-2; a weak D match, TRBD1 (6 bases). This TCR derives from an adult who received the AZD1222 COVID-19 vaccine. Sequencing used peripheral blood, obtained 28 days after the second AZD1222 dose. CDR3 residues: CASSLATDRNYGYTF. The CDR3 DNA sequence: TGCGCCAGCAGCTTGGCGACGGACAGAAACTATGGCTACACCTTC.